The clone carrying this TCR beta chain showed up just a few times. Its antigen is currently unknown. This sample was taken from a study of T cell repertoires in cytomegalovirus infection. TCRdb reprocessed the reads with MiXCR, giving one entry per CDR3 protein. In the table there are 150,000 to 200,000 distinct CDR3 sequences, approximately 30% of which are singletons. Study findings and constraints: Dominating the ex vivo response were TCR beta clonotypes that were CMV-specific and HLA-C-restricted.

Germline CDR1 is SGHVT and CDR2 is SQSDAQ. Between the trimmed V and J ends, which lost 1 base and 6 bases, there was a span of 15 bases. The CDR3 contains 15 residues. The sequenced material came from PBMCs. The sequence came from a human donor in good health (CMV status not recorded). Some clones in this sample may be carry-over from other donors' samples. This chain joins TRBV7-4 and TRBJ1-2, with D perhaps matching TRBD1 (6 bases). The CDR3 reads CASSLGDTRGDGYTF. The CDR3 region has the DNA TGTGCCAGCAGCTTAGGGGACACCCGAGGGGATGGCTACACCTTC.